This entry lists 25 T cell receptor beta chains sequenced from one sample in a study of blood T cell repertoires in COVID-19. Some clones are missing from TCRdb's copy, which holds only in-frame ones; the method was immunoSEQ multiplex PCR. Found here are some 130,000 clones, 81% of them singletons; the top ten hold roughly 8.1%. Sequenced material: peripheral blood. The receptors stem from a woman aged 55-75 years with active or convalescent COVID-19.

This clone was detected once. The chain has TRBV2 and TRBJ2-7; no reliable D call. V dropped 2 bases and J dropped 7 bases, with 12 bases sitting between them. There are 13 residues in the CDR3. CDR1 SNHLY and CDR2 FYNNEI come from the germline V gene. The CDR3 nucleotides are TGTGCCAGCAGTGAACTTGGCCCTTCGGAGCAGTACGTC. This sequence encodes CASSELGPSEQYV.

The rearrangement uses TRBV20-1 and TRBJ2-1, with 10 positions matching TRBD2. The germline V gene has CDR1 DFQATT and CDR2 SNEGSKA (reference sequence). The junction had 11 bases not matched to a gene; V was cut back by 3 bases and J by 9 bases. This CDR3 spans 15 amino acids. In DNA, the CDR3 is TGCAGTGCTAGTAAAGCGGGAGGGTTGAGCGGTGAGCAGTTCTTC. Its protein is CSASKAGGLSGEQFF.

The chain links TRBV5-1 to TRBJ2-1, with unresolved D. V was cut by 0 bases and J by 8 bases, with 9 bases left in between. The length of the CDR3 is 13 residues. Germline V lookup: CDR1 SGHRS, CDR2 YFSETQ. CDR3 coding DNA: TGCGCCAGCAGCTTGGGGATCCGGGATGAGCAGTTCTTC. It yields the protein CASSLGIRDEQFF.

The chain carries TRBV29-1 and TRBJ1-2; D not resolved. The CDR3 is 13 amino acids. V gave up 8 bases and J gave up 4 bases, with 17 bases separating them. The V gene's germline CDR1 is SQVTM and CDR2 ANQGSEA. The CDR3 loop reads CSIRVGGSYGYTF. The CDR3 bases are TGCAGCATTCGGGTCGGAGGAAGCTATGGCTACACCTTC.

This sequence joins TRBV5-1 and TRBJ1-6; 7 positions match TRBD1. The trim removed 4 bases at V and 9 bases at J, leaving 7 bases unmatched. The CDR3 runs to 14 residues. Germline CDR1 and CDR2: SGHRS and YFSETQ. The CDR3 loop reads CASSPRQGSSPLHF. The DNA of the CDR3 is TGCGCCAGCAGCCCACGACAGGGAAGTTCACCCCTCCACTTT.

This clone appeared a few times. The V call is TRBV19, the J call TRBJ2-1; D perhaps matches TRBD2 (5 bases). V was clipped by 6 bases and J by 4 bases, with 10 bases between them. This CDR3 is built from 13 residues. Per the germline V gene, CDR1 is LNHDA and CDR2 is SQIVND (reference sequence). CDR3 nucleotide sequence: TGTGCCAGTAGAGAGGCGGGTTACAATGAGCAGTTCTTC. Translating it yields CASREAGYNEQFF.

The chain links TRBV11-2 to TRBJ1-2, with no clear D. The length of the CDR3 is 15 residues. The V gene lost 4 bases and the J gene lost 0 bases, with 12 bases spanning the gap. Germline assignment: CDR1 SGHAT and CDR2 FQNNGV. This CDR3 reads CASSSLERANYGYTF. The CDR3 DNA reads TGTGCCAGCAGCTCCCTTGAAAGAGCTAACTATGGCTACACCTTC.

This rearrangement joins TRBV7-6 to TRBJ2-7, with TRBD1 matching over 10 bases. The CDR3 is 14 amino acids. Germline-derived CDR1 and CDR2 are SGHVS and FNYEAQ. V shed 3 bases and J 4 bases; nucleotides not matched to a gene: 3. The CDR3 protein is CASSFDRGLYEQYF. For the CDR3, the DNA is TGTGCCAGCAGCTTTGACAGGGGGCTTTACGAGCAGTACTTC.

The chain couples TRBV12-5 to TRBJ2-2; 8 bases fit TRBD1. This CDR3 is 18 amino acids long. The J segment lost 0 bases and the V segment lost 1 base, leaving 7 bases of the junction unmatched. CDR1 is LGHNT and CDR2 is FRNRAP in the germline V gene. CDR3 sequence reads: CASGLDRGVSSNTGELFF. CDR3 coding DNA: TGTGCTAGTGGTTTGGACAGGGGGGTTAGCTCGAACACCGGGGAGCTGTTTTTT.

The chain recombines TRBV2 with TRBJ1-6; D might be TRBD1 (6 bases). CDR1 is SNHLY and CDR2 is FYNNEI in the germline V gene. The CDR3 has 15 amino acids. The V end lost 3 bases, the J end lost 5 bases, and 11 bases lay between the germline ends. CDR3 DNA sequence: TGTGCCAGCAGTGAGGACAGTTTAAATAATTCACCCCTCCACTTT. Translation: CASSEDSLNNSPLHF. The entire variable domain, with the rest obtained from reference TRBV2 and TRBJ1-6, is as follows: EPEVTQTPSHQVTQMGQEVILRCVPISNHLYFYWYRQILGQKVEFLVSFYNNEISEKSEIFDDQFSVERPDGSNFTLKIRSTKLEDSAMYFCASSEDSLNNSPLHFGNGTRLTVT.

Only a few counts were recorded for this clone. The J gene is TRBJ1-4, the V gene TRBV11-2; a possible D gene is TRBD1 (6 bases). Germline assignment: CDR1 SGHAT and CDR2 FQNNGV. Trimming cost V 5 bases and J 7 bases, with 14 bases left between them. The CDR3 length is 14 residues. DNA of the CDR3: TGTGCCAGCAGCATAATAGGGGGGGGTGAAAAACTGTTTTTT. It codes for CASSIIGGGEKLFF.

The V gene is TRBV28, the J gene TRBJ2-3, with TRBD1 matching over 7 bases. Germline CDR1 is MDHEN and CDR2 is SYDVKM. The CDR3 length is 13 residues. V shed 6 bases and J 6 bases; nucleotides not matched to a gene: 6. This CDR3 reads CASRLQGSDTQYF. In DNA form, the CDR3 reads TGTGCCAGCAGACTACAGGGGTCGGATACGCAGTATTTT. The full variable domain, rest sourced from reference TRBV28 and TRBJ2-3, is DVKVTQSSRYLVKRTGEKVFLECVQDMDHENMFWYRQDPGLGLRLIYFSYDVKMKEKGDIPEGYSVSREKKERFSLILESASTNQTSMYLCASRLQGSDTQYFGPGTRLTVL.

The CDR3 sequence: CASSLGGVDTEAFF. The CDR3 DNA reads as TGTGCCAGCAGCTTAGGGGGGGTAGATACTGAAGCTTTCTTT. V gene TRBV7-9 combines with J gene TRBJ1-1; weak D call: TRBD1 (5 bases). Germline V gives CDR1 SEHNR, CDR2 FQNEAQ (reference sequence). The V end lost 1 base, the J end lost 5 bases, and 11 bases lay between the germline ends. The length of the CDR3 is 14 residues.

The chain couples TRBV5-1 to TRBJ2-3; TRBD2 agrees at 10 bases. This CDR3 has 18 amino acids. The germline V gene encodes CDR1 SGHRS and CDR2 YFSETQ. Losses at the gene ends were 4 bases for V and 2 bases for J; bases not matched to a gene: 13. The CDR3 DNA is TGCGCCAGCAGCCGACCCCTGAGCGGGGGGGCCTTCACAGATACGCAGTATTTT. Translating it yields CASSRPLSGGAFTDTQYF.

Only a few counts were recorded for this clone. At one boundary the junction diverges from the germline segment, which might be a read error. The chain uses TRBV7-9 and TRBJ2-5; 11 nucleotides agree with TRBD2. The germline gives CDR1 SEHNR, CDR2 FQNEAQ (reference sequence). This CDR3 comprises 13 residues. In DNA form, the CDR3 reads TGCGCCTCGGAGCTAGCGGGAGGAGAGACCCAGTACTTC. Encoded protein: CASELAGGETQYF. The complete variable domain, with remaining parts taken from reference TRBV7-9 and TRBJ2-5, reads DTGVSQNPRHKITKRGQNVTFRCDPISEHNRLYWYRQTLGQGPEFLTYFQNEAQLEKSRLLSDRFSAERPKGSFSTLEIQRTEQGDSAMYLCASELAGGETQYFGPGTRLLVL.

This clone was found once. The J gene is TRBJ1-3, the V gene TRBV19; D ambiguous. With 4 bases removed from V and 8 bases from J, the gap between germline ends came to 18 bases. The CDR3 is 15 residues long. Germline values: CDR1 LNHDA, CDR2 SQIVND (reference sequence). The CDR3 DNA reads TGTGCCAGTAGTACCGGAGCGGACGCTTCGGACACCATATATTTT. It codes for CASSTGADASDTIYF.

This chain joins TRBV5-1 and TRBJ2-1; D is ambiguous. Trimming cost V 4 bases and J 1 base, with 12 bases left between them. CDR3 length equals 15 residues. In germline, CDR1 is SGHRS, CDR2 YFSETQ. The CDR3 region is CASSPGGFSYNEQFF. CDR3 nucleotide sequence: TGCGCCAGCAGCCCAGGTGGGTTTTCCTACAATGAGCAGTTCTTC.

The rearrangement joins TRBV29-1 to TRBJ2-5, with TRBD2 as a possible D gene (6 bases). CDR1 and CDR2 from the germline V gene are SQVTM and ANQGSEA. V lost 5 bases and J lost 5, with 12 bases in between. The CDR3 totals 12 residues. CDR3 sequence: CSVSTSLETQYF. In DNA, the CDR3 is TGCAGCGTTTCGACTAGTTTGGAGACCCAGTACTTC.

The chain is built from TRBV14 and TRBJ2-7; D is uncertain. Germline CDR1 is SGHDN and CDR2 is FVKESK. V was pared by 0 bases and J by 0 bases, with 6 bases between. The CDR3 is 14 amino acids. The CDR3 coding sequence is TGTGCCAGCAGCCAAGATCTGGCCTCCTACGAGCAGTACTTC. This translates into CASSQDLASYEQYF. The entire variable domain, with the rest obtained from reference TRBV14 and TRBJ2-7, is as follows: EAGVTQFPSHSVIEKGQTVTLRCDPISGHDNLYWYRRVMGKEIKFLLHFVKESKQDESGMPNNRFLAERTGGTYSTLKVQPAELEDSGVYFCASSQDLASYEQYFGPGTRLTVT.

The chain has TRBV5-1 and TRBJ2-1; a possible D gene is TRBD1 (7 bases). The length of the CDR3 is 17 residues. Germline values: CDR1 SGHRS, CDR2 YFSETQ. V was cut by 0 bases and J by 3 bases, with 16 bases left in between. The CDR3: CASSLVRGEEYYNEQFF. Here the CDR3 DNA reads TGCGCCAGCAGCTTGGTCAGGGGGGAGGAATACTACAATGAGCAGTTCTTC.

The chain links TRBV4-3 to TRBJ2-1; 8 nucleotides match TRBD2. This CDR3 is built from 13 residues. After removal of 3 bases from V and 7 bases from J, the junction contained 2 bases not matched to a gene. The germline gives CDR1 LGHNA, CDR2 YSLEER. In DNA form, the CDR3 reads TGCGCCAGCAGCCACTTAGCGGGAAATGAGCAGTTCTTC. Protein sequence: CASSHLAGNEQFF.

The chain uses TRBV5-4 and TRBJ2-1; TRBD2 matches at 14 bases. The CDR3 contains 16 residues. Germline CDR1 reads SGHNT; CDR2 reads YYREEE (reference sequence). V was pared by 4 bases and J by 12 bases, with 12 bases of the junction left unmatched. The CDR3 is CASSGVGTSGSYVQFF. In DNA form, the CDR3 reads TGTGCCAGCAGCGGGGTGGGGACTAGCGGGAGTTATGTGCAGTTCTTC.

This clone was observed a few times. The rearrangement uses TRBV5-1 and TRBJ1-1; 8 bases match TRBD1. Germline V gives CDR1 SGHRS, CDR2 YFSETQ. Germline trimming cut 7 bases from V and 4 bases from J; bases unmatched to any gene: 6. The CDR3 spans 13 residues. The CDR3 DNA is TGCGCCAGCGGACAGGGATCCTCCACTGAAGCTTTCTTT. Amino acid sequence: CASGQGSSTEAFF.

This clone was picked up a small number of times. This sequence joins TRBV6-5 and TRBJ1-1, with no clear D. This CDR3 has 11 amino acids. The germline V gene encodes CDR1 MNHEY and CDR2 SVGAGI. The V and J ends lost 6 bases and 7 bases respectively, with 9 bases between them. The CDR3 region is CASSQQNEAFF. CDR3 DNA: TGTGCCAGCAGCCAACAGAATGAAGCTTTCTTT.

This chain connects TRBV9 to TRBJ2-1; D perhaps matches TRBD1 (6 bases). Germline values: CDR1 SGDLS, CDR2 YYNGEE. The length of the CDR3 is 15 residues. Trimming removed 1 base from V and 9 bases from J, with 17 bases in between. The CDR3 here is CASSVFPGAVSEQFF. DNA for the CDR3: TGTGCCAGCAGCGTATTTCCAGGGGCGGTGAGTGAGCAGTTCTTC.